The 8 T cell receptor beta chains below come from one sample, sequenced in a study of T cell repertoires in aging, cancer and after chemotherapy. The template was genomic DNA from peripheral blood, not RNA. A mixed TRB-A/B primer pool amplified rearranged TRB by multiplex touch-down PCR. Each CDR3 protein is one row after TCRdb ran MiXCR on the multiplex PCR reads. This sample has under 1,500 distinct CDR3 sequences; roughly 24% occur once, and the top ten carry more than 25%. Source material: blood. All receptors come from a human donor with a solid tumor.

This clonotype is classed as large. V and J are TRBV19 and TRBJ2-7; 13 bases are a match to TRBD2. This CDR3 is built from 13 residues. The germline V gene encodes CDR1 LNHDA and CDR2 SQIVND (reference sequence). J was trimmed by 10 bases and V by 5 bases; bases with no gene match: 5. The CDR3 loop reads CASSPGLAGEQYF. Here the CDR3 DNA reads TGTGCCAGTAGTCCCGGACTAGCGGGGGAACAGTACTTC. Together with reference TRBV19 and TRBJ2-7, the CDR3 gives the full variable domain: DGGITQSPKYLFRKEGQNVTLSCEQNLNHDAMYWYRQDPGQGLRLIYYSQIVNDFQKGDIAEGYSVSREKKESFPLTVTSAQKNPTAFYLCASSPGLAGEQYFGPGTRLTVT.

This clonotype has more than one count but fewer than ten. The chain has TRBV19 and TRBJ2-1, with 15 bases aligning to TRBD2. J lost 3 bases, V lost 2 bases, and 20 bases had no gene match. CDR1 is LNHDA and CDR2 is SQIVND in the germline V gene (reference sequence). The CDR3 consists of 23 residues. CDR3 sequence: CASSIQGWGAGLAGGTNYNEQFF. Here the CDR3 DNA reads TGTGCCAGTAGTATACAGGGGTGGGGCGCGGGACTAGCGGGGGGTACTAACTACAATGAGCAGTTCTTC.

This clonotype occurred a few times. The rearrangement uses TRBV5-5 and TRBJ1-5, with 9 bases matching TRBD1. CDR3 size: 15 residues. Germline trimming cut 4 bases from V and 5 bases from J; bases unmatched to any gene: 7. Looked up from germline, CDR1 is SGHKS and CDR2 is YYEKEE (reference sequence). The CDR3 DNA sequence: TGTGCCAGCAGCCGCAGTACAGGGGGCGATCAGCCCCAGCATTTT. This gives the protein CASSRSTGGDQPQHF.

The chain couples TRBV6-5 to TRBJ1-1; weak D call: TRBD1 (5 bases). Trimming pared 6 bases from V and 1 base from J, leaving 9 bases between. CDR3 size: 13 residues. In germline, CDR1 is MNHEY, CDR2 SVGAGI. The CDR3 protein is CASSDGQNTEAFF. The DNA of the CDR3 is TGTGCCAGCAGCGACGGACAGAACACTGAAGCTTTCTTT.

The chain has TRBV20-1 and TRBJ1-1; 7 bases map to TRBD1. The V gene end was trimmed by 3 bases and the J gene end by 7 bases; junction bases not matched to a gene: 8. Germline CDR1 reads DFQATT; CDR2 reads SNEGSKA (reference sequence). The CDR3 consists of 13 residues. This CDR3 is CSASMGQRGEAFF. In nucleotides, the CDR3 is TGCAGTGCTAGCATGGGACAGCGGGGTGAAGCTTTCTTT.

This clonotype came up a few times. This chain links TRBV12-3 or TRBV12-4 with TRBJ1-1, with 9 bases identical to TRBD1. The CDR3 is 15 residues long. The J segment lost 5 bases and the V segment lost 6 bases, leaving 10 bases of the junction unmatched. The CDR3: CASRSSGTGITEAFF. CDR3 coding DNA: TGTGCCAGCAGGTCATCCGGGACAGGGATTACTGAAGCTTTCTTT.

In its sample, this clonotype is large. This rearrangement joins TRBV6-1 to TRBJ2-7, with D maybe TRBD1 (6 bases). The germline V gene encodes CDR1 MNHNS and CDR2 SASEGT. V was cut by 6 bases and J by 5 bases, with 11 bases left in between. CDR3 length: 12 residues. DNA of the CDR3: TGTGCCAGCAGGACAGGTGCCCACGAGCAGTACTTC. Encoded protein: CASRTGAHEQYF.

This chain's CDR3 is CSARHPGLAGVNEQFF. The CDR3 DNA is TGCAGTGCTAGGCACCCAGGACTAGCGGGGGTCAATGAGCAGTTCTTC. The chain uses TRBV20-1 and TRBJ2-1; 13 nucleotides line up with TRBD2. This CDR3 contains 16 residues. Germline values: CDR1 DFQATT, CDR2 SNEGSKA (reference sequence). Unmatched junction bases numbered 8, after V lost 3 bases and J lost 6 bases.